The 12 T cell receptor beta chains presented below share a single source sample, sequenced in a study of blood T cell repertoires in COVID-19. Sequenced by immunoSEQ multiplex PCR; TCRdb stores in-frame clones only, minus some. The sample lists about 81,000 clones; 89% were seen once. Sequenced: peripheral blood. The receptor source for this set is a man between 65 and 85 years old with active or convalescent COVID-19.

This chain connects TRBV5-6 to TRBJ1-6, with 7 bases identical to TRBD1. The ends lost 2 bases at V and 7 bases at J; junction bases unmatched: 3. Germline values: CDR1 SGHDT, CDR2 YYEEEE. CDR3 length: 14 amino acids. CDR3 sequence (DNA): TGTGCCAGCAGCTTCGGGACAGCCAATTCACCCCTCCACTTT. Protein: CASSFGTANSPLHF.

V usage is TRBV7-2 and J usage is TRBJ2-3; no definite D call. This CDR3 spans 16 amino acids. Germline CDR1 is SGHTA and CDR2 is FQGNSA. V was clipped by 2 bases and J by 1 base, with 13 bases between them. As DNA, the CDR3 is TGTGCCAGCAGCTTACATGTCGCGCTCCGCACAGATACGCAGTATTTT. Its translation is CASSLHVALRTDTQYF.

V and J are TRBV4-2 and TRBJ1-2, with 7 bases lining up with TRBD1. This CDR3 comprises 15 residues. CDR1 and CDR2 (germline): LGHNA, YNFKEQ. The J segment lost 6 bases and the V segment lost 1 base, leaving 8 bases of the junction unmatched. The CDR3 region is CASSQAQGERDGYTF. CDR3 nucleotides: TGTGCCAGCAGCCAAGCTCAGGGGGAGAGAGATGGCTACACCTTC.

This chain links TRBV27 with TRBJ1-1; 7 nucleotides agree with TRBD1. Germline assignment: CDR1 MNHEY and CDR2 SMNVEV (reference sequence). The CDR3 has 14 residues. V gave up 6 bases and J gave up 1 base; unmatched junction bases: 5. Here the CDR3 reads CASSDRDSNTEAFF. The CDR3 DNA reads TGTGCCAGCAGCGACAGGGATTCGAACACTGAAGCTTTCTTT.

The rearrangement links TRBV7-9 to TRBJ1-6; perhaps TRBD1 as D (6 bases). With 3 bases removed from V and 6 bases from J, the gap between germline ends came to 9 bases. From germline, CDR1 is SEHNR and CDR2 FQNEAQ (reference sequence). The CDR3 totals 14 residues. CDR3 protein: CASSFRTANSPLHF. In DNA, the CDR3 is TGTGCCAGCAGCTTCAGGACAGCTAATTCACCCCTCCACTTT.

This clone has only one observation. The rearrangement uses TRBV2 and TRBJ1-1; D remains unclear. Trimming took off 5 bases at V and 1 base at J, with 8 bases between the two ends. Germline CDR1 is SNHLY and CDR2 is FYNNEI. The CDR3 runs to 13 residues. Here the CDR3 reads CASSTHTNTEAFF. The CDR3 region has the DNA TGTGCCAGCAGTACACATACGAACACTGAAGCTTTCTTT.

This chain links TRBV4-1 with TRBJ2-1; tentatively, D is TRBD1 (5 bases). The germline V and J ends were trimmed by 4 bases and 3 bases, with 16 bases remaining between them. CDR1 and CDR2 (germline): MGHRA, YSYEKL. The CDR3 sequence is 16 residues long. The CDR3 DNA is TGCGCCAGCAGCCCCTGGGTGGACGGACACTACAATGAGCAGTTCTTC. Its protein product is CASSPWVDGHYNEQFF.

This sequence joins TRBV14 and TRBJ1-6, with D uncertain. The CDR3 loop spans 13 amino acids. Trimming cost V 4 bases and J 9 bases, with 10 bases left between them. Per germline, CDR1 SGHDN and CDR2 FVKESK. CDR3 loop: CASSPWAGSPLHF. CDR3 bases: TGTGCCAGCAGCCCTTGGGCGGGTTCACCCCTCCACTTT.

V gene TRBV7-2 combines with J gene TRBJ1-1; D not certain. Germline CDR1 is SGHTA and CDR2 is FQGNSA. The CDR3 is 12 residues long. Trimming took 4 bases from V and 3 from J, leaving 6 bases between them. CDR3 DNA: TGTGCCAGCAGCTCGGTATACACTGAAGCTTTCTTT. This sequence encodes CASSSVYTEAFF.

The chain joins TRBV28 to TRBJ1-5, with a possible D match to TRBD1 (5 bases). CDR1 is MDHEN and CDR2 is SYDVKM in the germline V gene. Trimming took 10 bases from V and 0 from J, leaving 13 bases between them. CDR3 length: 14 residues. Here the CDR3 DNA reads TGTGCCACCTCGATGACAGCTAGCAATCAGCCCCAGCATTTT. Protein sequence: CATSMTASNQPQHF.

This rearrangement joins TRBV19 to TRBJ2-5; 13 bases match TRBD2. CDR1 is LNHDA and CDR2 is SQIVND in the germline V gene (reference sequence). With 10 bases clipped from V and 5 bases from J, the junction kept 4 bases outside the gene matches. This CDR3 is 13 amino acids long. In DNA, the CDR3 is TGTGCCACCGGACTAGCGGGGGCCGAGACCCAGTACTTC. It translates to CATGLAGAETQYF.

This chain links TRBV6-5 with TRBJ2-2; no clear D. Germline CDR1 reads MNHEY; CDR2 reads SVGAGI. V was clipped by 11 bases and J by 5 bases, with 15 bases between them. The CDR3 is 13 amino acids. The CDR3 loop is CACVWARTGELFF. The CDR3 bases are TGTGCCTGCGTGTGGGCGCGTACCGGGGAGCTGTTTTTT.